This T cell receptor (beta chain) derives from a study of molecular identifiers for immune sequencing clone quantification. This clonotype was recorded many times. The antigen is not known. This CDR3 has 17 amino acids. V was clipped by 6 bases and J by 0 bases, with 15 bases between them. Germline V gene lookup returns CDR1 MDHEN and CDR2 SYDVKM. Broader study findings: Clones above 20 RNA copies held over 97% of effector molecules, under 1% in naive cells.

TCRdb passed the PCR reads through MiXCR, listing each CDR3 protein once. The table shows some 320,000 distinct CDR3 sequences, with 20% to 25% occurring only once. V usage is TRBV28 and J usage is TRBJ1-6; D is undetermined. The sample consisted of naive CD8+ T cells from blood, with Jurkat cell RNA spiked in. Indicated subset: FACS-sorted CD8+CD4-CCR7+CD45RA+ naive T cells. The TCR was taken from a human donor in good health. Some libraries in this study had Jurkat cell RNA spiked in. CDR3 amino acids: CASSSSKEGSYNSPLHF. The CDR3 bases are TGTGCCAGCAGCTCTTCTAAGGAGGGCTCCTATAATTCACCCCTCCACTTT.